The present T cell receptor (beta chain) was sequenced within a study of blood T cell repertoires in COVID-19. Study-level information: Specimens from acute and convalescent COVID-19 originated in the United States, Italy and Spain. Sample material is recorded as cDNA or gDNA derived from T cells, B-cell-depleted T cells, or PBMCs.

TCRdb's table, derived via immunoSEQ multiplex PCR, lists solely in-frame clones and lacks some. The sample has 400,000 to 550,000 clones, nearly 90% seen once. Germline loops: CDR1 SGHRS, CDR2 YFSETQ. There are 15 residues in the CDR3. Trimming at V came to 2 bases and at J to 7 bases, leaving 8 bases not matched to a gene. The rearrangement uses TRBV5-1 and TRBJ2-1, with 8 bases matching TRBD2. This clonotype originated in a woman aged 18 to 35 with acute COVID-19. The sequenced sample was PBMCs or T cells enriched from blood (not recorded which). The CDR3 nucleotides are TGCGCCAGCAGCTTCGTGGGCGGGGGGAATAATGAGCAGTTCTTC. The encoded protein is CASSFVGGGNNEQFF.